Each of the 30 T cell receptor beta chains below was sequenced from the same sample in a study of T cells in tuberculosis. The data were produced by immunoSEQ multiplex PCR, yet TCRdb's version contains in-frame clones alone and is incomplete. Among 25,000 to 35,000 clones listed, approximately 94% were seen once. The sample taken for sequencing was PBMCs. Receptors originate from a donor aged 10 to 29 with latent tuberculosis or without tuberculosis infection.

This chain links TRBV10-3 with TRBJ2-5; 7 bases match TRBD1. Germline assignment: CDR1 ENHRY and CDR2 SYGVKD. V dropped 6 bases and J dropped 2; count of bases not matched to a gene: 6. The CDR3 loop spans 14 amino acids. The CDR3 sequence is CAIRPTGNQETQYF. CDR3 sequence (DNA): TGTGCCATCAGGCCGACAGGGAATCAAGAGACCCAGTACTTC.

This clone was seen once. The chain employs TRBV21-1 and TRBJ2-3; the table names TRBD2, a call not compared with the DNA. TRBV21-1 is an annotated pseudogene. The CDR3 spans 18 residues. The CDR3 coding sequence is TGTGCCAGCAGCAAAGGTGCCCTCGGAGCGGGAGAGGCAGATACGCAGTATTTT. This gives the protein CASSKGALGAGEADTQYF.

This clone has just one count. CDR3 amino acids: CASSAAASGEWGALHEQYF. CDR3 coding DNA: TGTGCCAGCAGTGCTGCGGCTAGCGGAGAATGGGGCGCCCTGCACGAGCAGTACTTC. The rearrangement links TRBV6-4 to TRBJ2-7; TRBD2 agrees at 7 bases. CDR1 and CDR2 (germline): MRHNA, SNTAGT. V shed 4 bases, J shed 5 bases, and the junction held 23 bases outside the gene matches. This CDR3 is 19 amino acids long.

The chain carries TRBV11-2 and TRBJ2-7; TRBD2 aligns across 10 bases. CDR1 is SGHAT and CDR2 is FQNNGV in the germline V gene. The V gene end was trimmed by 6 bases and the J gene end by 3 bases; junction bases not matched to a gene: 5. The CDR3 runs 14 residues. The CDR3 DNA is TGTGCCAGCAGACGAGCGGGAGGGAGCTACGAGCAGTACTTC. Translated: CASRRAGGSYEQYF.

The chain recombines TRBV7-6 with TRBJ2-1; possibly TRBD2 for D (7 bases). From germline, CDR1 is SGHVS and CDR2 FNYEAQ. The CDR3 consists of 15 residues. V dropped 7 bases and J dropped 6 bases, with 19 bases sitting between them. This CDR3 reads CASTHPPGGLNEQFF. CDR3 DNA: TGTGCCAGCACACATCCTCCGGGGGGCCTCAATGAGCAGTTCTTC.

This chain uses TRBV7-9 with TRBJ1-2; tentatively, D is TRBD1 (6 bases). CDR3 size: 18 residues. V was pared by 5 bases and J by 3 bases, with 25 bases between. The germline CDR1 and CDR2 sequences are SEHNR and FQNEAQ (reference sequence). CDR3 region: CASSIGLAGAAGDYGYTF. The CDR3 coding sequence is TGTGCCAGCAGCATAGGGTTGGCAGGGGCCGCGGGGGACTATGGCTACACCTTC.

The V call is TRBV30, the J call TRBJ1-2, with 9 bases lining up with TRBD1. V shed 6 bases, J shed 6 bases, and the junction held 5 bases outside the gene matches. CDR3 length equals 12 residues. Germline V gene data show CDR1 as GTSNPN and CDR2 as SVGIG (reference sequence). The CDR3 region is CACRDRADGYTF. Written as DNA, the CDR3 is TGTGCCTGCCGGGACAGGGCTGATGGCTACACCTTC.

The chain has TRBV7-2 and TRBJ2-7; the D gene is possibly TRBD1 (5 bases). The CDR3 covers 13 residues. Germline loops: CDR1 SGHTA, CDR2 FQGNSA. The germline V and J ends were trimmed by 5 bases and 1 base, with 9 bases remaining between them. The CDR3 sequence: CASSTQVSYEQYF. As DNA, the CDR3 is TGTGCCAGCAGCACACAGGTTTCCTACGAGCAGTACTTC.

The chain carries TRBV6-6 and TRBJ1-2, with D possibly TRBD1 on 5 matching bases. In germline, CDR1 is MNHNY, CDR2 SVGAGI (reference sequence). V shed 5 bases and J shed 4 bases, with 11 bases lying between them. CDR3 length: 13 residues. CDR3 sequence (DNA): TGTGCCAGCAGTCGAGACAGCTTCTATGGCTACACCTTC. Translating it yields CASSRDSFYGYTF.

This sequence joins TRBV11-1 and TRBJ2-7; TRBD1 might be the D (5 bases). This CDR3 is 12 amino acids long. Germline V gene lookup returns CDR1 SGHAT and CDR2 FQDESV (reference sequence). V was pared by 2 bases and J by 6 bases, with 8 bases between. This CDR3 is CASSLRGPEQYF. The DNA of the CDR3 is TGTGCCAGCAGCTTAAGGGGTCCCGAGCAGTACTTC.

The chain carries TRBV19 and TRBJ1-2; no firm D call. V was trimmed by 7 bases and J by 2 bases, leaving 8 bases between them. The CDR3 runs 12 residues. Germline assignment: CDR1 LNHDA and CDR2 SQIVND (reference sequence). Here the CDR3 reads CASTTENYGYTF. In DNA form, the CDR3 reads TGTGCCAGTACCACAGAGAACTATGGCTACACCTTC.

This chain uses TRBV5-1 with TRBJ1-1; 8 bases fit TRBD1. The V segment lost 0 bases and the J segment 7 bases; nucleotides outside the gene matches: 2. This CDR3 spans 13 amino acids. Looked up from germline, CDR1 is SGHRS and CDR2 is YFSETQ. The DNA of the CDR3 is TGCGCCAGCAGCTTGGATGGACAGGGTGAAGCTTTCTTT. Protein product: CASSLDGQGEAFF.

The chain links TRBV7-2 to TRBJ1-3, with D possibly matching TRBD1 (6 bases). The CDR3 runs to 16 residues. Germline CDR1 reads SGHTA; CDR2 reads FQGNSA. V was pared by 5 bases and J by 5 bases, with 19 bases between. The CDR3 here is CASSRDRHLQRNTIYF. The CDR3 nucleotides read TGTGCCAGCAGCAGAGACAGGCACCTTCAGAGAAACACCATATATTTT. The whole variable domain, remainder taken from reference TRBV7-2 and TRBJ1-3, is GAGVSQSPSNKVTEKGKDVELRCDPISGHTALYWYRQSLGQGLEFLIYFQGNSAPDKSGLPSDRFSAERTGGSVSTLTIQRTQQEDSAVYLCASSRDRHLQRNTIYFGEGSWLTVV.

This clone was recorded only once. DNA of the CDR3: TGTGCCAGCAGTGGGTTCGGAGGCTATGGCTACACCTTC. Translated, it gives CASSGFGGYGYTF. V gene TRBV27 combines with J gene TRBJ1-2; D not certain. The CDR3 is 13 amino acids. From germline, CDR1 is MNHEY and CDR2 SMNVEV (reference sequence). The ends were cut back, 5 bases at V and 4 bases at J, with 11 bases in the middle.

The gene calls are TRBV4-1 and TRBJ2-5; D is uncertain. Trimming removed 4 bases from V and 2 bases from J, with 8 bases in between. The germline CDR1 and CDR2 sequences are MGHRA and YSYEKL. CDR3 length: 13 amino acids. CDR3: CASSRTAQETQYF. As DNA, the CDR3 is TGCGCCAGCAGCCGTACAGCACAAGAGACCCAGTACTTC.

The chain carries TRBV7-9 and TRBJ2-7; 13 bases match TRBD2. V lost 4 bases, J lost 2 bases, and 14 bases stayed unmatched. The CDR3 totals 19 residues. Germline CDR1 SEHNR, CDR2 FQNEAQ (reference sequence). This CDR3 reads CASSWATSGRPLSPYEQYF. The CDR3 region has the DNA TGTGCCAGCAGCTGGGCGACTAGCGGGAGGCCCCTAAGCCCCTACGAGCAGTACTTC.

DNA for the CDR3: TGTGCCAGCCGGGAGGCGCTAGCGAAGGATGAGCAGTTCTTC. This encodes CASREALAKDEQFF. V is TRBV7-2 and J is TRBJ2-1, with 7 nucleotides matching TRBD2. This CDR3 spans 14 amino acids. V gave up 8 bases and J gave up 8 bases; unmatched junction bases: 12. The V gene's germline CDR1 is SGHTA and CDR2 FQGNSA.

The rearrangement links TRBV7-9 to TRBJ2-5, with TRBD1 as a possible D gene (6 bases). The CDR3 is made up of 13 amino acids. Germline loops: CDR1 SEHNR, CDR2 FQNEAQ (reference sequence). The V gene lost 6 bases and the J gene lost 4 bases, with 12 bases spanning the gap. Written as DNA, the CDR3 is TGTGCCAGCAGTCTACAGGGACGAGAGACCCAGTACTTC. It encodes CASSLQGRETQYF.

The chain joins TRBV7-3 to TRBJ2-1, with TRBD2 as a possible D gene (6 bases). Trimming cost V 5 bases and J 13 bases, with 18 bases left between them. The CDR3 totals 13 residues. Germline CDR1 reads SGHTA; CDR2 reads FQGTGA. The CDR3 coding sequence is TGTGCCAGCAGCCCGCTGGGGGGATCGGGACAGTTCTTC. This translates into CASSPLGGSGQFF.

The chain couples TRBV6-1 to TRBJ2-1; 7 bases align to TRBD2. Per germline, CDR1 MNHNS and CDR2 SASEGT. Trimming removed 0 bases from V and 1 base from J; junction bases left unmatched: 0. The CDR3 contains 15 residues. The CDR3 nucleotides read TGTGCCAGCAGTGAAGCAGCGGGATCCTACAATGAGCAGTTCTTC. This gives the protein CASSEAAGSYNEQFF.

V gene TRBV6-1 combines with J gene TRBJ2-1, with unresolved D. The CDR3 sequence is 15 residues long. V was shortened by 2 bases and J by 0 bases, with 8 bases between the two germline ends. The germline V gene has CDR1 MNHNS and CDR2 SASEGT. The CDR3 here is CASSEQIFSYNEQFF. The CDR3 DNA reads TGTGCCAGCAGTGAACAAATTTTCTCCTACAATGAGCAGTTCTTC.

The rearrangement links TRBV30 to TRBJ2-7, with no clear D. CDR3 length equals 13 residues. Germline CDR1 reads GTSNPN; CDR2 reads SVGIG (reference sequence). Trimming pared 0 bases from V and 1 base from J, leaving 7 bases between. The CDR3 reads CAWSVDSSYEQYF. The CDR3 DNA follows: TGTGCCTGGAGTGTTGACTCATCCTACGAGCAGTACTTC.

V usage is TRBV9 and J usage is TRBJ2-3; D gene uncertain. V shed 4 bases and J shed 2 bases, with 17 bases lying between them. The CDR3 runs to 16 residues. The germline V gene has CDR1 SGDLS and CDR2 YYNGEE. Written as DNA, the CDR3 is TGTGCCAGCAGCCCCCATGAGCGTACAAACACAGATACGCAGTATTTT. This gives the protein CASSPHERTNTDTQYF.

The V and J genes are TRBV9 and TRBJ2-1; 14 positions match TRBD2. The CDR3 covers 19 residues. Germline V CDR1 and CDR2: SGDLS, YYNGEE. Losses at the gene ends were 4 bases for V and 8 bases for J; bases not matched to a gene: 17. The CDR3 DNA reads TGTGCCAGCAGCCCCCGCGGACTAGCGGGAGGAACCCCTGGGGATGAGCAGTTCTTC. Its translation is CASSPRGLAGGTPGDEQFF.

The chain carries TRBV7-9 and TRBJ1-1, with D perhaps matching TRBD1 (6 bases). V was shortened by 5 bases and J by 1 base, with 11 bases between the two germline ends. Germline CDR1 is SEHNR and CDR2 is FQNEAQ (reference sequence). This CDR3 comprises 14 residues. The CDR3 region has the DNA TGTGCCAGCAGCCCGGCGGACAGGAACACTGAAGCTTTCTTT. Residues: CASSPADRNTEAFF.

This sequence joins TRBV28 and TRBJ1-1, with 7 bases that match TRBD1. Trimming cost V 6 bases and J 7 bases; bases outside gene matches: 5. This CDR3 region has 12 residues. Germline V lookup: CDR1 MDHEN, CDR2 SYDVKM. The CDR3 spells CASSQQGREAFF. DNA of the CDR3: TGTGCCAGCAGCCAACAGGGGCGTGAAGCTTTCTTT.

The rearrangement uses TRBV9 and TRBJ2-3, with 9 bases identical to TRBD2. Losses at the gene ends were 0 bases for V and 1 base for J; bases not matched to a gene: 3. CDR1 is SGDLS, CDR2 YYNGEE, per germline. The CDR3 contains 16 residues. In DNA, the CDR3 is TGTGCCAGCAGCGTAGCTAGCGGGGCCCGCACAGATACGCAGTATTTT. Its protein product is CASSVASGARTDTQYF.

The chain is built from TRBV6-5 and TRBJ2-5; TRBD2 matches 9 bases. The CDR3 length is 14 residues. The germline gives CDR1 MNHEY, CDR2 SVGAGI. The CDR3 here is CAAGGAGTQETQYF. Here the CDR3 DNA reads TGTGCAGCGGGGGGAGCGGGGACCCAAGAGACCCAGTACTTC.

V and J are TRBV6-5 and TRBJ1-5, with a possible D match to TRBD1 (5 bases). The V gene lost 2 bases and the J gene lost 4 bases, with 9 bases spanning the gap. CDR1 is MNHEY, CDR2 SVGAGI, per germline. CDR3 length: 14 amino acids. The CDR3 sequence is CASSYGAGNQPQHF. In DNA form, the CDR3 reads TGTGCCAGCAGTTACGGGGCAGGTAATCAGCCCCAGCATTTT.

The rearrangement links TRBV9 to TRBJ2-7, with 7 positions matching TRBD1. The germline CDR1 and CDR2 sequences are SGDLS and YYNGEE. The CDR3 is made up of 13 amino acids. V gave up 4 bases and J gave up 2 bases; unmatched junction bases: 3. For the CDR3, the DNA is TGTGCCAGCAGCTCCGGGACAGCCTACGAGCAGTACTTC. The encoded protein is CASSSGTAYEQYF.